This entry is about one T cell receptor beta chain. This clonotype has more than one count but fewer than ten. What antigen it recognizes has not been identified. It has no much larger one-base neighbor in the sample; base qualities were not kept. Reads for this sample came from an Illumina HiSeq 1500. TCRdb reanalyzed the raw reads on its own, using fastp at Q25 for trimming and MiXCR for clone calling, and kept in-frame beta chains. Records with the same CDR3 protein are collapsed into one entry carrying the most frequent genes and DNA. This sample comprises about 530,000 distinct CDR3 sequences, around 27% of them detected only once. Less than 15% of the sample comes from the top ten. This entry is derived from a study of T cell repertoires in cytomegalovirus infection (dated by TCRdb to the late 2010s). The study in broad terms: Donor HLA type was relevant to the analysis, as public TCR beta signatures indicated carriage of CMV infection together with the matching HLA type.

V is clipped by 0 bases and J by 6 bases, and the sequence between their germline boundaries is 5 bases long. The CDR3 goes from the cysteine to the phenylalanine over 12 residues. Only the CDR3 DNA stays, 36 bases, in frame from base 1. What the work shows at the level of the full study, not this receptor alone: Carriers of CMV infection plus the relevant HLA type were discriminated by the cumulative frequency of public TCR beta family members in the study cohort and in an independent roughly 320-donor cohort. The ex vivo response was dominated by HLA-C-restricted CMV-specific TCR beta clonotypes, which also provided the single most frequent clonotype in two of eight donors.

The receptor was isolated from a human donor in good health (CMV status not recorded). Some clones in this sample may be carry-over from other donors' samples. Sequencing used PBMCs. The sequence links TRBV12-3 or TRBV12-4 to TRBJ2-5, with the D gene not clear enough to name. The CDR3 reads CASSLAGKTQYF. The sequence in DNA is TGTGCCAGCAGTTTAGCGGGGAAGACCCAGTACTTC.